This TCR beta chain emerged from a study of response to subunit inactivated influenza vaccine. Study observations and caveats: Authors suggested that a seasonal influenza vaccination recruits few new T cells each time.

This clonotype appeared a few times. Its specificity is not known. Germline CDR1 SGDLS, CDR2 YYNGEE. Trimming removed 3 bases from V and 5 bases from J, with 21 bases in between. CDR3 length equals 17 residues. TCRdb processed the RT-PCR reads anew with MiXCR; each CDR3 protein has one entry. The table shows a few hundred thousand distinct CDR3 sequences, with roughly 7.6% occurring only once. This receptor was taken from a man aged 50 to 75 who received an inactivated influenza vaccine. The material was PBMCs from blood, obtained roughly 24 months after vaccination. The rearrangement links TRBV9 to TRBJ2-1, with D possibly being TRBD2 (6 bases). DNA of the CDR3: TGTGCCAGCAGCGAGGGGAGTCGGGAGTTAGGCGACAATGAGCAGTTCTTC. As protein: CASSEGSRELGDNEQFF. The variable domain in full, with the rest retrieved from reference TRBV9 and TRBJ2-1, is DSGVTQTPKHLITATGQRVTLRCSPRSGDLSVYWYQQSLDQGLQFLIQYYNGEERAKGNILERFSAQQFPDLHSELNLSSLELGDSALYFCASSEGSRELGDNEQFFGPGTRLTVL.